This TCR beta chain originates from a study of T cells in narcolepsy. The data were produced by immunoSEQ multiplex PCR, yet TCRdb's version contains in-frame clones alone and is incomplete. The sample has about 710 clones; about 18% are singletons. To note about this clone: The antigen remains unidentified.

The receptor's source is a human donor with narcolepsy. The sequenced sample consisted of cultured CD4+ T cells from cerebrospinal fluid.

CDR3 residues: CASSPLPSTEAFF. The DNA for the CDR3 is TGTGCCAGCTCACCATTGCCTAGCACTGAAGCTTTCTTT. V usage is TRBV18 and J usage is TRBJ1-1; D remains unclear. V lost 2 bases to trimming and J lost 4 bases, with 8 bases between them. From germline, CDR1 is KGHSH and CDR2 LQKENI. This CDR3 has 13 amino acids.